A selection of T cell receptor beta chains follows, all from one sample in a study. MiXCR, run by TCRdb on the 5' RACE reads, gives a single entry per CDR3 protein. The data show around 50,000 distinct CDR3 sequences, roughly 25% seen once. The specimen sequenced was tumor-infiltrating Tregs sorted from the breast tumor. The receptors shown here come from a female donor with breast cancer. CDR3s include the opening cysteine and the closing phenylalanine or tryptophan. Each record gives: V gene, J gene, D gene, clone size, CDR3 DNA, CDR3 protein. The D gene is left open where the match is weak. Only some rows state a clone size, as once, few, many or a class for expanded clones.

>TRBV5-1|TRBJ2-2|.|few
TGCGCCAGCAGCAGGACAGAACCGAACACCGGGGAGCTGTTTTTT
CASSRTEPNTGELFF
>TRBV9|TRBJ1-6|.|.
TGTGCCAGCAGCGTAGATGGGGCCCATAATTCACCCCTCCACTTT
CASSVDGAHNSPLHF
>TRBV3-1|TRBJ2-6|TRBD2|many
TGTGCCAGCGCCAGCGGGGGCTCTGGGGCCAACGTCCTGACTTTC
CASASGGSGANVLTF
>TRBV10-3|TRBJ2-7|.|.
TGTGCCAGTTCAGGGGATATAACCTACGAGCAGTACTTC
CASSGDITYEQYF
>TRBV30|TRBJ2-7|TRBD2|.
TGTGCCTGGAGTGCACTAGCGGGACCCTACGAGCAGTACTTC
CAWSALAGPYEQYF
>TRBV9|TRBJ1-1|TRBD1|many
TGTGCCAGCAGCGTAGGGACAGGGATGAACACTGAAGCTTTCTTT
CASSVGTGMNTEAFF
>TRBV9|TRBJ2-1|TRBD1|few
TGTGCCAGCAGCGTTTTGGGACAGGGCAACTATGAGCAGTTCTTC
CASSVLGQGNYEQFF
>TRBV2|TRBJ1-1|.|.
TGTGCCAGCAAAGTTGGGCTCGACACTGAAGCTTTCTTT
CASKVGLDTEAFF
>TRBV20-1|TRBJ2-7|.|.
TGCGGTGCTAGCCCTCCCACGGGTAAGGGCGAACAGTACTTC
CGASPPTGKGEQYF
>TRBV12-3/TRBV12-4|TRBJ2-3|TRBD2|few
TGTGCCAGCAGAGGACTAGCGGGCTCTAGCACAGATACGCAGTATTTT
CASRGLAGSSTDTQYF
>TRBV7-2|TRBJ2-3|TRBD2|few
TGTGCCAGCAGCCGCTGGACTAGCGCGACAGATACGCAGTATTTT
CASSRWTSATDTQYF
>TRBV7-2|TRBJ1-1|.|.
TGTGCCAGCAGCTCCCAGGGGTTGGGGACTGAAGCTTTCTTT
CASSSQGLGTEAFF
>TRBV7-3|TRBJ2-5|.|.
TGTGCCAGCAGCCCTAGCGTTCGGGAGACCCAGTACTTC
CASSPSVRETQYF
>TRBV7-3|TRBJ1-1|.|.
TGTGCCAGCAGCCCCAGCGGGGGGACTGAAGCTTTCTTT
CASSPSGGTEAFF
>TRBV5-4|TRBJ2-3|.|few
TGTGCCAGCAGCTTGGGACTAGTATCCACAGATACGCAGTATTTT
CASSLGLVSTDTQYF
>TRBV12-3/TRBV12-4|TRBJ1-5|.|few
TGTGCCAGCAGTTTGTACCCAGGTAGCAATCAGCCCCAGCATTTT
CASSLYPGSNQPQHF
>TRBV4-2|TRBJ2-1|TRBD2|many
TGTGCCAGCAGCGTGCTAGCGGGAGTGGGTAATGAGCAGTTCTTC
CASSVLAGVGNEQFF
>TRBV12-3/TRBV12-4|TRBJ1-1|.|.
TGTGCCAGCAGCCACAGGAACACTGAAGCTTTCTTT
CASSHRNTEAFF
>TRBV6-5|TRBJ1-1|.|few
TGTGCCAGCAACTTCCGGGGTGAAGCTTTCTTT
CASNFRGEAFF
>TRBV4-1|TRBJ1-1|.|many
TGCGCCAGCAGCCACAATAACATGAACACTGAAGCTTTCTTT
CASSHNNMNTEAFF
>TRBV7-2|TRBJ1-2|TRBD1|.
TGTGCCAGCAGCTCTACCCCCCCGGACAGGGGGGGCTATGGCTACACCTTC
CASSSTPPDRGGYGYTF
>TRBV25-1|TRBJ2-5|TRBD2|.
TGTGCCAGCAGTGAACGGGGACTAGCGGGATTCCAAGAGACCCAGTACTTC
CASSERGLAGFQETQYF
>TRBV20-1|TRBJ1-1|.|many
TGCAGTGCTAGAGTTCGAGCGAACACTGAAGCTTTCTTT
CSARVRANTEAFF
>TRBV6-5|TRBJ2-7|TRBD2|.
TGTGCCAGCAGTCCCCCTGGCGGGAGGTCGCCCGAGCAGTACTTC
CASSPPGGRSPEQYF
>TRBV7-2|TRBJ2-7|.|few
TGTGCCAGCAGCTTCCGGTTGCAGGGAGAACAGTACTTC
CASSFRLQGEQYF
>TRBV7-9|TRBJ2-1|TRBD2|.
TGTGCCAGCACCCCGGGACTAGCTTACCACAATGAGCAGTTCTTC
CASTPGLAYHNEQFF
>TRBV3-1|TRBJ1-1|.|medium-sized
TGTGCCAGCAGCCGTCGGACAGAAAACACTGAAGCTTTCTTT
CASSRRTENTEAFF
>TRBV12-5|TRBJ1-1|.|few
TGTGCTAGTGGTTTAACGGGGTTTGGGAGGATGAACACTGAAGCTTTCTTT
CASGLTGFGRMNTEAFF
>TRBV12-3/TRBV12-4|TRBJ2-7|TRBD1|few
TGTGCCAGCATCAGGGGGCAGGTAGGCGAGCAGTACTTC
CASIRGQVGEQYF
>TRBV2|TRBJ1-2|.|few
TGTGCCAGCAGCTCCTTCGGGTCTGGCTACACCTTC
CASSSFGSGYTF
>TRBV28|TRBJ2-1|.|.
TGTGCCAGCAGCACAGTTTCGGTGGGGTCGGGCAATGAGCAGTTCTTC
CASSTVSVGSGNEQFF
>TRBV5-4|TRBJ1-5|.|few
TGTGCCAGCAGCTTGGACAGAAATCAGCCCCAGCATTTT
CASSLDRNQPQHF
>TRBV18|TRBJ1-1|.|few
TGTGCCAGCTCACCCGGGGGTGCTGAAGCTTTCTTT
CASSPGGAEAFF
>TRBV20-1|TRBJ2-1|TRBD2|.
TGCAGTGCTAAAACCGGACTAGCGGCCCACAATGAGCAGTTCTTC
CSAKTGLAAHNEQFF
>TRBV30|TRBJ2-1|.|once
TGTGCCTGGAGCATGTACGATGGTTGGAATGAGCAGTTCTTC
CAWSMYDGWNEQFF
>TRBV2|TRBJ2-2|.|.
TGTGCCAGCAGGGGGCTCGGGAACACCGAAGAGCTGTTTTTT
CASRGLGNTEELFF
>TRBV7-6|TRBJ2-4|.|.
TGTGCCGGCAGCGCAACGAATAGAGGTGAAAACATTCAGTACTTC
CAGSATNRGENIQYF
>TRBV7-3|TRBJ2-5|.|.
TGTGCCAGCAGCTTAGAAGGGCGGGCAGTTTCCGGGGAGACCCAGTACTTC
CASSLEGRAVSGETQYF
>TRBV30|TRBJ1-3|.|once
TGTGCCTGGAGTAAAGGGGGGCCTGGAAACACCATATATTTT
CAWSKGGPGNTIYF
>TRBV30|TRBJ2-5|.|.
TGTGCCTGGAACCGCGGGGCTCTCCAAGAGACCCAGTACTTC
CAWNRGALQETQYF
>TRBV7-2|TRBJ2-1|.|few
TGTGCCAGCAGCCTTCCCGGGACTCCAAATGAGCAGTTCTTC
CASSLPGTPNEQFF